One and the same sample provided the 30 T cell receptor beta chains below, sequenced in a study of cytomegalovirus exposure and HLA in healthy donors. Researchers ran the PCR with 60 Vbeta and 13 Jbeta primers. Sequencing was performed with immunoSEQ multiplex PCR; in TCRdb, only in-frame clones are kept and a portion is missing. The sample lists approximately 100,000 clones, nearly 80% seen once, with 5.8% in the top ten. What was sequenced was PBMCs. The origin of the receptors is a man aged 55 to 70 in good health and CMV-seropositive.

This chain joins TRBV30 and TRBJ1-1; D is unclear. CDR3 size: 15 residues. Trimming cost V 6 bases and J 0 bases, with 17 bases left between them. The germline CDR1 and CDR2 sequences are GTSNPN and SVGIG (reference sequence). The CDR3 protein is CACTSVGRMNTEAFF. In nucleotides, the CDR3 is TGTGCCTGCACCTCCGTGGGCAGGATGAACACTGAAGCTTTCTTT.

This clone was picked up one time. The chain is built from TRBV5-1 and TRBJ2-7; possible D gene TRBD1, 6 bases. The CDR3 contains 15 residues. V lost 2 bases to trimming and J lost 5 bases, with 17 bases between them. Germline V CDR1 and CDR2: SGHRS, YFSETQ. The CDR3 region is CASSLTGQPSDEQYF. For the CDR3, the DNA is TGCGCCAGCAGCTTAACGGGACAACCGTCCGACGAGCAGTACTTC.

The chain uses TRBV14 and TRBJ2-2; possibly TRBD1 for D (5 bases). CDR1 is SGHDN and CDR2 is FVKESK in the germline V gene. CDR3 length equals 15 residues. The V end lost 4 bases, the J end lost 4 bases, and 13 bases lay between the germline ends. The CDR3 bases are TGTGCCAGCAGCCCGTATGGGGCCACCACCGGGGAGCTGTTTTTT. This encodes CASSPYGATTGELFF.

This chain links TRBV28 with TRBJ1-2, with 8 bases that match TRBD1. CDR1 and CDR2 from the germline V gene are MDHEN and SYDVKM. The CDR3 covers 16 residues. The V segment lost 6 bases and the J segment 4 bases; nucleotides outside the gene matches: 13. The CDR3 coding sequence is TGTGCCAGCAGGGAACAGGGGGGTACGAAAGGCTATGGCTACACCTTC. Its protein is CASREQGGTKGYGYTF.

V is TRBV9 and J is TRBJ2-1; TRBD2 matches 12 bases. Unmatched junction bases numbered 12, after V lost 4 bases and J lost 1 base. CDR3 length equals 19 residues. Germline V gives CDR1 SGDLS, CDR2 YYNGEE. The CDR3 here is CASSLTTSGGPQSYNEQFF. The CDR3 DNA sequence: TGTGCCAGCAGCCTGACAACTAGCGGGGGGCCCCAATCCTACAATGAGCAGTTCTTC.

This rearrangement joins TRBV5-4 to TRBJ1-1, with D possibly being TRBD1 (6 bases). The germline gives CDR1 SGHNT, CDR2 YYREEE (reference sequence). The CDR3 runs to 13 residues. Trimming removed 4 bases from V and 3 bases from J, with 10 bases in between. In DNA form, the CDR3 reads TGTGCCAGCAGCGCCAGGGGATACACTGAAGCTTTCTTT. Its translation: CASSARGYTEAFF.

This clone was observed a handful of times. The chain links TRBV6-4 to TRBJ1-4; 8 nucleotides align to TRBD1. J gave up 3 bases and V 2 bases, and 11 bases lay outside the gene matches. Germline V lookup: CDR1 MRHNA, CDR2 SNTAGT. CDR3 length: 18 amino acids. CDR3 in DNA: TGTGCCAGCAGTGACCCCGACAGGGGAAGGGGTCCTAATGAAAAACTGTTTTTT. Protein product: CASSDPDRGRGPNEKLFF.

This clone occurred once. V gene TRBV4-1 combines with J gene TRBJ2-7; D is unresolved. This CDR3 spans 14 amino acids. The ends were cut back, 0 bases at V and 3 bases at J, with 9 bases in the middle. The germline gives CDR1 MGHRA, CDR2 YSYEKL. Here the CDR3 reads CASSQESGLYEQYF. CDR3 bases: TGCGCCAGCAGCCAAGAATCAGGCCTCTACGAGCAGTACTTC.

The gene calls are TRBV5-5 and TRBJ2-1, with 9 bases fitting TRBD1. V was clipped by 4 bases and J by 8 bases; unmatched bases: 7. Germline-derived CDR1 and CDR2 are SGHKS and YYEKEE (reference sequence). This CDR3 has 14 residues. The DNA of the CDR3 is TGTGCCAGCAGCCCCCCGGGACAGGGTTATGAGCAGTTCTTC. Amino acids: CASSPPGQGYEQFF.

As to this clone: One junction end disagrees with the germline gene, perhaps due to a read error. The V gene is TRBV5-4, the J gene TRBJ1-4, with 7 bases lining up with TRBD1. The CDR3 runs 16 residues. Germline CDR1 SGHNT, CDR2 YYREEE (reference sequence). The CDR3 region has the DNA TGCGCCAGCAGCCACCAAAAAAGGGGGCTAAATGAAAAACTGTTTTTT. Protein sequence: CASSHQKRGLNEKLFF.

The gene calls are TRBV6-5 and TRBJ2-3; D is perhaps TRBD1 (7 bases). Germline-derived CDR1 and CDR2 are MNHEY and SVGAGI. The CDR3 is made up of 14 amino acids. Trimming pared 2 bases from V and 8 bases from J, leaving 14 bases between. CDR3 residues: CASSYVAGGGTQYF. The CDR3 region has the DNA TGTGCCAGCAGTTACGTAGCAGGGGGAGGTACGCAGTATTTT.

This rearrangement joins TRBV18 to TRBJ2-7, with 11 bases that match TRBD1. Germline trimming cut 3 bases from V and 3 bases from J; bases unmatched to any gene: 4. The CDR3 has 15 residues. Per the germline V gene, CDR1 is KGHSH and CDR2 is LQKENI. The CDR3 DNA is TGTGCCAGCTCACCCCCGGGACAGGGGGACTACGAGCAGTACTTC. Translation gives CASSPPGQGDYEQYF.

V gene TRBV6-1 combines with J gene TRBJ1-5, with D hard to call. CDR3 size: 15 residues. Trimming pared 2 bases from V and 0 bases from J, leaving 8 bases between. Germline V gene sequence: CDR1 MNHNS, CDR2 SASEGT. The CDR3 nucleotides read TGTGCCAGCAGTGAATACGGGGATAGCAATCAGCCCCAGCATTTT. It encodes CASSEYGDSNQPQHF.

The chain couples TRBV27 to TRBJ2-7; 7 nucleotides align to TRBD1. The CDR3 is made up of 16 amino acids. Per germline, CDR1 MNHEY and CDR2 SMNVEV (reference sequence). V was pared by 2 bases and J by 1 base, with 8 bases of the junction left unmatched. Here the CDR3 reads CASSLTDRPGSYEQYF. CDR3 in DNA: TGTGCCAGCAGTTTAACGGACAGGCCTGGGTCCTACGAGCAGTACTTC.

The CDR3 nucleotides are TGCGCCAGCAGCGTTCGGACAGGGGCAAACACAGATACGCAGTATTTT. It encodes CASSVRTGANTDTQYF. V usage is TRBV5-1 and J usage is TRBJ2-3; 9 bases agree with TRBD1. This CDR3 has 16 amino acids. Germline V lookup: CDR1 SGHRS, CDR2 YFSETQ. V gave up 4 bases and J gave up 2 bases; unmatched junction bases: 8.

V usage is TRBV16 and J usage is TRBJ1-5; tentatively, D is TRBD1 (6 bases). Per germline, CDR1 KGHSY and CDR2 FQNENV. V lost 4 bases, J lost 7 bases, and 20 bases lay in between. This CDR3 contains 16 residues. The CDR3 DNA follows: TGTGCCAGCAGCCCCACTCCGGACAGTAAGGGCCAGCCCCAGCATTTT. Protein sequence: CASSPTPDSKGQPQHF.

This clone was observed a handful of times. The V and J genes are TRBV5-1 and TRBJ1-1; 7 nucleotides match TRBD1. The CDR3 length is 15 residues. V was pared by 0 bases and J by 1 base, with 3 bases of the junction left unmatched. Per germline, CDR1 SGHRS and CDR2 YFSETQ. The CDR3 loop reads CASSLVGTANTEAFF. DNA of the CDR3: TGCGCCAGCAGCTTGGTGGGGACAGCGAACACTGAAGCTTTCTTT.

The V call is TRBV5-6, the J call TRBJ2-5; TRBD2 aligns across 12 bases. This CDR3 contains 18 residues. The V gene's germline CDR1 is SGHDT and CDR2 YYEEEE. V shed 3 bases and J 1 base; nucleotides not matched to a gene: 10. In DNA, the CDR3 is TGTGCCAGCAGCTCACCCACGTCTAGCGGGGGGGCCCAAGAGACCCAGTACTTC. Amino acid sequence: CASSSPTSSGGAQETQYF.

The gene calls are TRBV18 and TRBJ1-2; 8 nucleotides match TRBD1. V trimming: 3 bases; J trimming: 5 bases; junction bases outside the gene matches: 8. The germline V gene has CDR1 KGHSH and CDR2 LQKENI. The length of the CDR3 is 15 residues. The CDR3 loop is CASSPSQGGSYGYTF. CDR3 in DNA: TGTGCCAGCTCACCTTCACAGGGGGGTTCTTATGGCTACACCTTC.

The chain links TRBV14 to TRBJ2-3; tentatively, D is TRBD1 (5 bases). Germline-derived CDR1 and CDR2 are SGHDN and FVKESK. V dropped 0 bases and J dropped 0 bases, with 10 bases sitting between them. The CDR3 spans 16 residues. CDR3 nucleotide sequence: TGTGCCAGCAGCCAAGATAGGGGCAGAAGCACAGATACGCAGTATTTT. It yields the protein CASSQDRGRSTDTQYF.

The V call is TRBV30, the J call TRBJ1-5; 9 bases map to TRBD1. Looked up from germline, CDR1 is GTSNPN and CDR2 is SVGIG (reference sequence). V dropped 3 bases and J dropped 6; count of bases not matched to a gene: 3. The CDR3 is 13 amino acids. DNA for the CDR3: TGTGCCTGGAGGGGACAGGGAGGTCAGCCCCAGCATTTT. This translates into CAWRGQGGQPQHF.

The J gene is TRBJ1-2, the V gene TRBV19; a weak D match, TRBD1 (5 bases). V shed 3 bases and J shed 6 bases, with 11 bases lying between them. This CDR3 comprises 13 residues. Looked up from germline, CDR1 is LNHDA and CDR2 is SQIVND (reference sequence). CDR3 region: CASSIGGMDGYTF. In DNA, the CDR3 is TGTGCCAGTAGTATCGGGGGAATGGATGGCTACACCTTC. Filled out from reference TRBV19 and TRBJ1-2, the complete variable domain reads DGGITQSPKYLFRKEGQNVTLSCEQNLNHDAMYWYRQDPGQGLRLIYYSQIVNDFQKGDIAEGYSVSREKKESFPLTVTSAQKNPTAFYLCASSIGGMDGYTFGSGTRLTVV.

The chain links TRBV11-3 to TRBJ2-1; 9 bases are a match to TRBD2. V was pared by 1 base and J by 9 bases, with 10 bases of the junction left unmatched. The CDR3 extends over 16 amino acids. The V gene's germline CDR1 is SGHNT and CDR2 YENEEA. The CDR3 nucleotides read TGTGCCAGCAGCTTAGTCGTCGCGGGGGGGCCCAGTGAGCAGTTCTTC. As protein: CASSLVVAGGPSEQFF.

Of note for this clone: One end of the junction fails to match germline, which may point to a read error. This sequence joins TRBV18 and TRBJ2-5, with a possible D match to TRBD2 (5 bases). The CDR3 sequence is 13 residues long. From germline, CDR1 is KGHSH and CDR2 LQKENI. In DNA form, the CDR3 reads TGTGCCAGTTCACGTGGAGGTAGCGAGACCCAGTACTTC. This encodes CASSRGGSETQYF.

This chain joins TRBV9 and TRBJ2-3; the match to TRBD1 covers 10 bases. This CDR3 is built from 16 residues. Looked up from germline, CDR1 is SGDLS and CDR2 is YYNGEE. V dropped 2 bases and J dropped 2; count of bases not matched to a gene: 5. CDR3 DNA sequence: TGTGCCAGCAGCGTCTTGGGACAGGGGAACACAGATACGCAGTATTTT. This sequence encodes CASSVLGQGNTDTQYF.

J is TRBJ2-7 and V is TRBV10-3, with 8 nucleotides matching TRBD1. With 7 bases clipped from V and 2 bases from J, the junction kept 4 bases outside the gene matches. This CDR3 spans 13 amino acids. The V gene's germline CDR1 is ENHRY and CDR2 SYGVKD. The CDR3 spells CAIKTGEAYEQYF. Here the CDR3 DNA reads TGTGCCATCAAGACAGGGGAAGCCTACGAGCAGTACTTC.

The genes are TRBV7-8 and TRBJ1-1, with a tentative D call TRBD1 (5 bases). Germline V gene sequence: CDR1 SGHVS, CDR2 FQNEAQ. Between the trimmed V and J ends, which lost 5 bases and 0 bases, there was a span of 16 bases. This CDR3 region has 16 residues. The CDR3 DNA sequence: TGTGCCAGCAGCACCCTGGCGACAGCATTGAACACTGAAGCTTTCTTT. It specifies CASSTLATALNTEAFF.

This chain connects TRBV6-1 to TRBJ1-1, with 7 bases matching TRBD1. Germline values: CDR1 MNHNS, CDR2 SASEGT. V shed 1 base, J shed 4 bases, and the junction held 3 bases outside the gene matches. The CDR3 is 14 amino acids. The CDR3 coding sequence is TGTGCCAGCAGTGAAGGGGGGACAGTCACTGAAGCTTTCTTT. It is translated as CASSEGGTVTEAFF.

There are a few counts of this clone. The chain links TRBV11-2 to TRBJ2-5; TRBD2 is a possible D gene (6 bases). CDR1 SGHAT and CDR2 FQNNGV come from the germline V gene. Trimming stripped 4 bases from V and 0 bases from J, with 21 bases between. CDR3 length equals 18 residues. The chain's CDR3 is CASSSIRRRGTYQETQYF. Written as DNA, the CDR3 is TGTGCCAGCAGCTCAATCAGGCGTCGGGGGACTTACCAAGAGACCCAGTACTTC.

The rearrangement uses TRBV7-2 and TRBJ1-6, with a tentative D call TRBD1 (6 bases). Germline CDR1 is SGHTA and CDR2 is FQGNSA. CDR3 length: 16 amino acids. V lost 0 bases and J 10 bases, leaving 16 bases between the germline ends. The CDR3 protein is CASSLASGVAGSPLHF. The CDR3 region has the DNA TGTGCCAGCAGCTTAGCCTCAGGGGTAGCGGGCTCACCCCTCCACTTT.